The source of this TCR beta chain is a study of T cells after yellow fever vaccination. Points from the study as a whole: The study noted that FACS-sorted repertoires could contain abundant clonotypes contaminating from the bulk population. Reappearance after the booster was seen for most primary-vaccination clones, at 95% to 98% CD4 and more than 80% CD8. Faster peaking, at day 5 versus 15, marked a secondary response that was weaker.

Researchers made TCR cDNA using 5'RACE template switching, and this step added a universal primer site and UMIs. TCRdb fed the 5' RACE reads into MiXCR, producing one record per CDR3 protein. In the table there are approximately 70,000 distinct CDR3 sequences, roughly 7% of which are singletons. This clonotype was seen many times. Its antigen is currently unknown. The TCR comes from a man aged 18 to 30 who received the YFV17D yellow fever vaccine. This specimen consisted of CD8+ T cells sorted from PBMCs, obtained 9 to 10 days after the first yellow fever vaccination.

The CDR3 is CASNPTSGGITDTQYF. The CDR3 coding sequence is TGTGCCAGCAACCCGACTAGCGGGGGGATCACAGATACGCAGTATTTT. The rearrangement uses TRBV28 and TRBJ2-3; 13 positions match TRBD2. Trimming took 7 bases from V and 2 from J; bases not matched to a gene: 6. CDR3 size: 16 residues. CDR1 MDHEN and CDR2 SYDVKM come from the germline V gene. Variable domain in full (rest from reference TRBV28 and TRBJ2-3): DVKVTQSSRYLVKRTGEKVFLECVQDMDHENMFWYRQDPGLGLRLIYFSYDVKMKEKGDIPEGYSVSREKKERFSLILESASTNQTSMYLCASNPTSGGITDTQYFGPGTRLTVL.